Reported below is one T cell receptor beta chain. This sample was included in a study of blood T cell repertoires in COVID-19. Study information: The samples span acute and convalescent COVID-19 from the United States, Italy and Spain. PBMCs, B-cell-depleted T cells, or T cells were the source of the cDNA or gDNA that made up the material.

This CDR3 spans 18 amino acids. V was trimmed by 2 bases and J by 0 bases, leaving 18 bases between them. CDR1 is SGHVS, CDR2 FQNEAQ, per germline. Assay: immunoSEQ multiplex PCR; the TCRdb copy retains only in-frame clones and omits some. This sample yields about 150,000 clones, of which almost 90% are seen a single time; 2% to 2.5% belongs to the top ten. The chain joins TRBV7-8 to TRBJ2-3; no definite D call. The receptor's source is a human donor in a cohort sampled during active COVID-19. Material: peripheral blood. The CDR3 reads CASSLLVSPPKSTDTQYF. CDR3 nucleotides: TGTGCCAGCAGCTTACTAGTCTCTCCACCTAAAAGCACAGATACGCAGTATTTT.